This TCR beta chain was recovered during a study of blood T cell repertoires in COVID-19. Study-wide background: Material from acute and convalescent COVID-19 was sourced from the United States, Italy and Spain. Nucleic acid was either cDNA or gDNA, and it came from T cells, B-cell-depleted T cells, or PBMCs.

Per the original methods: For nucleated cells, counts were estimated from reference gene primer amplification. Assay: immunoSEQ multiplex PCR; the TCRdb copy retains only in-frame clones and omits some. V, J and clone size reflect that table, while D and trimming were determined from the DNA. Found here are over 200,000 clones, roughly 87% of them singletons; the top ten hold over 9.5%. This clone was recorded only once. With 3 bases clipped from V and 1 base from J, the junction kept 8 bases outside the gene matches. In germline, CDR1 is MNHEY, CDR2 SVGEGT. The CDR3 has 16 residues. Sequenced input: peripheral blood. This sequence was found in a woman in her late teens or twenties who had recovered from COVID-19. The chain carries TRBV6-2 or TRBV6-3 and TRBJ1-1; 7 bases map to TRBD1. CDR3 in DNA: TGTGCCAGCAGTTATAGCTCGCGGACAGGGAACACTGAAGCTTTCTTT. Translated: CASSYSSRTGNTEAFF.